The 15 T cell receptor beta chains in this list originate from one sample, sequenced in a study of T cell repertoires in cytomegalovirus infection (dated by TCRdb to between 2017 and 2020). The sample's treatment or condition label is to be understood as: in vitro stimulation with specific CMV peptide epitopes to enrich CMV-specific T cells. These reads were obtained on an Illumina HiSeq 1500. TCRdb reprocessed the public reads (quality trimming at Q25 with fastp, clone calling with MiXCR) and kept in-frame beta chains. Each entry is one CDR3 protein sequence, shown with its most common DNA and genes. Within this sample are approximately 730,000 distinct CDR3 sequences, with 25% to 35% of them counted one time only. Roughly 13% of the sample is held by the ten biggest clonotypes. The antigens for these receptors are not known. The material was cultured CD8+ T cells from PBMCs, obtained from culture after CMV antigen stimulation. These receptors were obtained from a human donor in good health (CMV status not recorded). Some clones in this sample may be carry-over from other donors' samples.

The chain uses TRBV7-9 and TRBJ2-1; 8 bases align to TRBD2. CDR3 length equals 13 residues. Germline assignment: CDR1 SEHNR and CDR2 FQNEAQ (reference sequence). V lost 7 bases, J lost 6 bases, and 5 bases stayed unmatched. The CDR3 DNA reads as TGTGCCAGCAAACCGGGGGGGGGCAATGAGCAGTTCTTC. It is translated as CASKPGGGNEQFF.

The rearrangement links TRBV7-9 to TRBJ1-1; D call uncertain. This CDR3 contains 11 residues. The germline V and J ends were trimmed by 4 bases and 5 bases, with 5 bases remaining between them. Germline-derived CDR1 and CDR2 are SEHNR and FQNEAQ (reference sequence). The CDR3: CASSSTTEAFF. The CDR3, as DNA: TGTGCCAGCAGCTCCACAACTGAAGCTTTCTTT.

This chain joins TRBV10-2 and TRBJ2-1; TRBD2 agrees at 10 bases. V lost 8 bases, J lost 12 bases, and 4 bases stayed unmatched. The length of the CDR3 is 11 residues. Germline CDR1 reads WSHSY; CDR2 reads SAAADI. The CDR3, as DNA: TGCGCCAGCGGGATAGCGGGGGGGCAGTTCTTC. This translates into CASGIAGGQFF.

This sequence joins TRBV12-3 or TRBV12-4 and TRBJ2-7; TRBD1 aligns across 9 bases. Trimming took 4 bases from V and 4 from J; bases not matched to a gene: 5. This CDR3 is 14 amino acids long. The CDR3 DNA sequence: TGTGCCAGCAGTTCGGGACAGGGTGTATACGAGCAGTACGTC. It translates to CASSSGQGVYEQYV.

This clonotype was detected many times. The chain couples TRBV6-1 to TRBJ2-3; tentative D call: TRBD1 (5 bases). Germline lookup yields CDR1 MNHNS and CDR2 SASEGT. V lost 7 bases and J lost 8, with 13 bases in between. The CDR3 is 12 residues long. This CDR3 reads CASNQGLATQYF. The CDR3 nucleotides are TGTGCCAGCAATCAGGGCCTTGCTACGCAGTATTTT.

CDR3 region: CASSHHPGEPPWDEQFF. CDR3 DNA: TGTGCCAGCAGCCACCACCCGGGGGAGCCCCCCTGGGATGAGCAGTTCTTC. The chain is built from TRBV3-1 and TRBJ2-1; tentatively, D is TRBD2 (6 bases). The CDR3 contains 17 residues. Per the germline V gene, CDR1 is LGHDT and CDR2 is YNNKEL (reference sequence). The V gene lost 3 bases and the J gene lost 8 bases, with 23 bases spanning the gap.

The V call is TRBV6-8, the J call TRBJ2-3; D is perhaps TRBD1 (6 bases). The V gene lost 5 bases and the J gene lost 5 bases, with 14 bases spanning the gap. This CDR3 has 14 residues. The V gene's germline CDR1 is MNHGY and CDR2 SAAAGT. The CDR3 sequence is CASSNTGWGDTQYF. For the CDR3, the DNA is TGTGCCAGCAGTAATACAGGGTGGGGAGATACGCAGTATTTT.

The table lists this clonotype with a few counts. The chain recombines TRBV6-2 or TRBV6-3 with TRBJ2-3; D remains unclear. V dropped 4 bases and J dropped 3 bases, with 5 bases sitting between them. CDR1 is MNHEY, CDR2 SVGEGT, per germline. CDR3 size: 12 residues. The DNA of the CDR3 is TGTGCCAGCAGTTCTATGACAGATACGCAGTATTTT. Translation gives CASSSMTDTQYF.

This clonotype was observed a handful of times. This chain links TRBV6-1 with TRBJ2-3, with D possibly being TRBD1 (5 bases). The CDR3 is made up of 13 amino acids. Germline CDR1 and CDR2: MNHNS and SASEGT. Trimming left V 8 bases short and J 9 bases short, with 18 bases between. The DNA for the CDR3 is TGTGCCAGCCCAGAGCTGGACATAGGAACGCAGTATTTT. It specifies CASPELDIGTQYF.

This clonotype was observed many times. The rearrangement links TRBV6-2 or TRBV6-3 to TRBJ2-2; no firm D call. This CDR3 is built from 14 residues. V was pared by 4 bases and J by 4 bases, with 10 bases between. Germline V lookup: CDR1 MNHEY, CDR2 SVGEGT. CDR3 amino acids: CASSSFPFTGELFF. The CDR3 DNA sequence: TGTGCCAGCAGTTCTTTCCCCTTCACCGGGGAGCTGTTTTTT.

The chain couples TRBV12-5 to TRBJ2-1, with D possibly called TRBD1 or TRBD2 (5 bases each). Germline V gene lookup returns CDR1 LGHNT and CDR2 FRNRAP. The CDR3 extends over 16 amino acids. Between the trimmed V and J ends, which lost 7 bases and 0 bases, there was a span of 16 bases. DNA of the CDR3: TGTGCTAGTGCCGCATTCGTGGGGACCTCCTACAATGAGCAGTTCTTC. This sequence encodes CASAAFVGTSYNEQFF.

This clonotype was counted many times. The chain recombines TRBV6-5 with TRBJ2-3, with 8 bases lining up with TRBD2. Germline V gene sequence: CDR1 MNHEY, CDR2 SVGAGI. The CDR3 sequence is 16 residues long. V was pared by 0 bases and J by 4 bases, with 6 bases of the junction left unmatched. The CDR3: CASSYSLGLASDTQYF. Written as DNA, the CDR3 is TGTGCCAGCAGTTACTCCCTTGGACTAGCTTCAGATACGCAGTATTTT.

V and J are TRBV4-1 and TRBJ2-2; D not certain. This CDR3 has 13 amino acids. V lost 7 bases to trimming and J lost 0 bases, with 6 bases between them. Germline-derived CDR1 and CDR2 are MGHRA and YSYEKL. The CDR3 reads CASISSNTGELFF. The CDR3 region has the DNA TGCGCCAGCATCAGCTCGAACACCGGGGAGCTGTTTTTT.

V usage is TRBV6-5 and J usage is TRBJ1-1; maybe TRBD1 (5 bases). The V gene's germline CDR1 is MNHEY and CDR2 SVGAGI. V lost 5 bases, J lost 5 bases, and 15 bases lay in between. The CDR3 sequence is 14 residues long. CDR3 sequence: CASSDGGWGTEAFF. The CDR3 DNA follows: TGTGCCAGCAGTGACGGTGGTTGGGGGACTGAAGCTTTCTTT.

The rearrangement joins TRBV6-6 to TRBJ1-5, with D unclear. The CDR3 totals 13 residues. Germline CDR1 MNHNY, CDR2 SVGAGI (reference sequence). This CDR3 is CATDEQLHQPQHF. The CDR3 coding sequence is TGTGCTACTGACGAACAGCTCCATCAGCCCCAGCATTTT.